Listed below are T cell receptor beta chains from one sample, sequenced in a study of blood T cell repertoires in COVID-19. This table comes from immunoSEQ multiplex PCR, and its TCRdb copy is limited to in-frame clones, with some not included. This table holds roughly 200,000 clones, about 85% found once. Specimen: PBMCs or T cells enriched from blood (not recorded which). These receptors came from a woman between 40 and 50 years old in a cohort exposed to, infected with or recovered from COVID-19 (not recorded which). Each CDR3 is given with its conserved first and last residue. D genes are given only for firm matches. Clone size is stated in some rows and not others, as once, few, many or a class when expanded.

V gene,D gene,clone size,J gene,CDR3 DNA,CDR3 protein
TRBV28,TRBD1,.,TRBJ1-1,TGTGCCAGCAGTTTAGGGGACAGGAACACTGAAGCTTTCTTT,CASSLGDRNTEAFF
TRBV27,TRBD1,.,TRBJ2-7,TGTGCCAGCAGTCTCGGGACAGGGGACGAGCAGTACTTC,CASSLGTGDEQYF
TRBV6-4,TRBD2,.,TRBJ2-5,TGTGCCAGCAGTGACGCGGCTAGCGGTGGTCAAGAGACCCAGTACTTC,CASSDAASGGQETQYF
TRBV7-2,.,.,TRBJ2-2,TGTGCCAGCAGCCTACACATCGGAGCGAACACCGGGGAGCTGTTTTTT,CASSLHIGANTGELFF
TRBV2,TRBD1,.,TRBJ1-5,TGTGCCAGCAGTGATCTTTCGACAGGGGCTAATCAGCCCCAGCATTTT,CASSDLSTGANQPQHF
TRBV7-8,TRBD1,.,TRBJ1-2,TGTGCCAGCAGCCTCGTGCAGGGGGCAGGCTATGGCTACACCTTC,CASSLVQGAGYGYTF
TRBV27,.,.,TRBJ2-7,TGTGCCAGCAGCATCCTGGACAAAAGGAACGAGCAGTACTTC,CASSILDKRNEQYF
TRBV27,TRBD1,.,TRBJ1-1,TGTGCCAGCAGTTGGACAGGGGGCGCAACTGAAGCTTTCTTT,CASSWTGGATEAFF
TRBV5-1,.,once,TRBJ1-2,TGCGCCAGCAGCCCCCGCACCGGGAGGTCCGGGGAGGGCTACACCTTC,CASSPRTGRSGEGYTF
TRBV7-9,.,.,TRBJ1-1,TGTGCCAGCAGCTTAGTCCGTTACAACGAAGCTTTCTTT,CASSLVRYNEAFF
TRBV6-5,.,.,TRBJ2-3,TGTGCCAGCGCACTTGGACAGAGCACAGATACGCAGTATTTT,CASALGQSTDTQYF
TRBV27,.,.,TRBJ2-7,TGTGCCAGCAGTTTGGTCTCTCCTACCCCATACGAGCAGTACTTC,CASSLVSPTPYEQYF
TRBV3-1/TRBV3-2,.,once,TRBJ1-2,TGTGCCAGCAGCCAAAAGTCCATAGAACGGGGGGTCGGCTATGGCTACACCTTC,CASSQKSIERGVGYGYTF
TRBV9,TRBD2,once,TRBJ2-1,TGTGCCAGCAGCCCCGGACTAGCGGGGGGCAATGAGCAGTTCTTC,CASSPGLAGGNEQFF
TRBV2,TRBD2,.,TRBJ2-7,TGTGCCAGCAGTGAATCCCGGGGGGGCTACGAGCAGTACTTC,CASSESRGGYEQYF
TRBV12-3/TRBV12-4,TRBD1,once,TRBJ1-2,TGTGCCAGCAGTCATACAGGGGCCTATGGCTACACCTTC,CASSHTGAYGYTF
TRBV7-2,.,once,TRBJ1-1,TGTGCCAGCAGCCTTCCTTTTAGGGGCGTTCGCATGAACACTGAAGCTTTCTTT,CASSLPFRGVRMNTEAFF
TRBV7-2,TRBD2,.,TRBJ2-7,TGTGCCAGTCGAGCGGGGGGGGCCGTTAGTAACGAGCAGTACTTC,CASRAGGAVSNEQYF
TRBV13,TRBD2,.,TRBJ2-1,TGTGCCAGCAGCCCCACAAGCGGGAGATATCATGAGCAGTTCTTC,CASSPTSGRYHEQFF
TRBV19,TRBD1,once,TRBJ1-2,TGTGCCAGTAGTATCGGGGTTGGGACAGATGGCTACACCTTC,CASSIGVGTDGYTF
TRBV12-5,TRBD1,.,TRBJ2-7,TGTGCTAGTGGTTTGGTAGGGAACGGGGACAGGGTATACGAGCAGTACTTC,CASGLVGNGDRVYEQYF
TRBV4-1,TRBD2,.,TRBJ2-1,TGCGCCAGCAGCCATGGGGGACTAGCGGGAGTAGACAATGAGCAGTTCTTC,CASSHGGLAGVDNEQFF
TRBV5-1,.,.,TRBJ1-1,TGCGCCAGCAGCTCCGCTCCTACCATGAACACTGAAGCTTTCTTT,CASSSAPTMNTEAFF
TRBV18,TRBD2,few,TRBJ2-7,TGTGCCAGCTCACCACCCCAGCGGGGGTCTTCCTACGAGCAGTACTTC,CASSPPQRGSSYEQYF
TRBV28,.,.,TRBJ1-2,TGTGCCAGCAGTTTTAGACGGGCGTGGGAAGGGGGGGGTGATGGCTACACCTTC,CASSFRRAWEGGGDGYTF
TRBV7-2,.,once,TRBJ2-7,TGTGCCAGCAGCTTAGCGGCGGGTTACGAGCAGTACTTC,CASSLAAGYEQYF
TRBV27,.,once,TRBJ1-1,TGTGCCAGCAGTTTTACAGGAGCGAACACTGAAGCTTTCTTT,CASSFTGANTEAFF
TRBV27,.,once,TRBJ2-1,TGTGCCAGCAGTTTACTTAATGAGGGCGGGGAGAGCTACAATGAGCAGTTCTTC,CASSLLNEGGESYNEQFF
TRBV6-6,TRBD1,.,TRBJ1-1,TGTGCCAGCAGTACAGGGGGGATGAACACTGAAGCTTTCTTT,CASSTGGMNTEAFF
TRBV19,TRBD2,.,TRBJ2-2,TGTGCCAGTAAAGAGGTAGCGGGACCCACCGGGGAGCTGTTTTTT,CASKEVAGPTGELFF
TRBV4-1,.,.,TRBJ1-5,TGCGCCAGCAGCCACGAGGACAGCCGCAATCAGCCCCAGCATTTT,CASSHEDSRNQPQHF
TRBV2,TRBD2,few,TRBJ2-1,TGTGCCAGCAGTGGACAGCGGGAGATGGATGAGCAGTTCTTC,CASSGQREMDEQFF
TRBV4-2,.,once,TRBJ2-5,TGTGCCAGCAGCCAAGATCAATTTGGCCGCCAAGAGACCCAGTACTTC,CASSQDQFGRQETQYF
TRBV19,TRBD2,few,TRBJ2-1,TGTGCCAGTAGCCCCTACGGAGCGGGAGTAGACAATGAGCAGTTCTTC,CASSPYGAGVDNEQFF
TRBV9,.,.,TRBJ1-3,TGTGCCAGCAGCGACAGGGCCCCTGGAAACACCATATATTTT,CASSDRAPGNTIYF
TRBV6-5,TRBD1,.,TRBJ2-7,TGTGCCAGTTGGACAGGGGGGCCCTACGAGCAGTACTTC,CASWTGGPYEQYF
TRBV13,.,.,TRBJ2-7,TGTGCCAGCAGCTTAGGCCTAAAGGACATAATCCCCTACGAGCAGTACTTC,CASSLGLKDIIPYEQYF
TRBV5-1,.,once,TRBJ1-1,TGCGCCAGCAGCCACATTACAGAGAACACTGAAGCTTTCTTT,CASSHITENTEAFF
TRBV15,.,few,TRBJ1-5,TGTGCCACCAGCAGAGGAACAGGCGAGGCGCAGCCCCAGCATTTT,CATSRGTGEAQPQHF
TRBV9,.,.,TRBJ1-1,TGTGCCAGCAGCGTAGACGGGAGGGTGAACACTGAAGCTTTCTTT,CASSVDGRVNTEAFF
TRBV7-8,.,.,TRBJ1-6,TGTGCCAGCAGCCCGCCCCGGGTCGTGAATTCACCCCTCCACTTT,CASSPPRVVNSPLHF
TRBV7-2,.,once,TRBJ2-3,TGTGCCAGCAGCTTAAGGGAGACTATCAACACAGATACGCAGTATTTT,CASSLRETINTDTQYF
TRBV2,.,.,TRBJ1-4,TGTGCCAGCAGTGTCGCGGGGCGTGAAAAACTGTTTTTT,CASSVAGREKLFF
TRBV11-2,.,once,TRBJ1-3,TGTGCCAGCAGCATTTCAGGGGCTACGCTCTCTGGAAACACCATATATTTT,CASSISGATLSGNTIYF
TRBV25-1,.,.,TRBJ2-1,TGTGCCAGCAGTGGGACAGTATGGAATGAGCAGTTCTTC,CASSGTVWNEQFF
TRBV5-4,.,.,TRBJ1-1,TGTGCCAGCAAGGGGGATATGAACACTGAAGCTTTCTTT,CASKGDMNTEAFF
TRBV14,TRBD2,.,TRBJ2-1,TGTGCCAGCAGCCAAGCACTAGCGGGACGATACAATGAGCAGTTCTTC,CASSQALAGRYNEQFF
TRBV9,.,.,TRBJ1-2,TGTGCCAGCAGCGCGGGGGGGGTAGACTATGGCTACACCTTC,CASSAGGVDYGYTF
TRBV5-3,.,once,TRBJ2-5,TGTGCCAGAAGCGTACCGGACAGCCTCTGTGAGACCCAGTACTTC,CARSVPDSLCETQYF
TRBV7-2,.,.,TRBJ1-1,TGTGCCAGCAGCTCCCAGGCAGGGAACACTGAAGCTTTCTTT,CASSSQAGNTEAFF
TRBV10-1,TRBD2,.,TRBJ2-3,TGCGCCAGCAGTGACCTGAGCGGGAGTCTCACAGATACGCAGTATTTT,CASSDLSGSLTDTQYF
TRBV6-5,.,.,TRBJ1-6,TGTGCCAGCAGTTACTCGATGAGGGATTCACCCCTCCACTTT,CASSYSMRDSPLHF
TRBV28,TRBD1,.,TRBJ1-6,TGTGCCAGCAGTTTATTAGGGACAGGGTACCGCTCACCCCTCCACTTT,CASSLLGTGYRSPLHF
TRBV4-1,TRBD1,.,TRBJ2-7,TGCGCCAGCAGCTTAGGGACAGGGGGCGAGCAGTACTTC,CASSLGTGGEQYF